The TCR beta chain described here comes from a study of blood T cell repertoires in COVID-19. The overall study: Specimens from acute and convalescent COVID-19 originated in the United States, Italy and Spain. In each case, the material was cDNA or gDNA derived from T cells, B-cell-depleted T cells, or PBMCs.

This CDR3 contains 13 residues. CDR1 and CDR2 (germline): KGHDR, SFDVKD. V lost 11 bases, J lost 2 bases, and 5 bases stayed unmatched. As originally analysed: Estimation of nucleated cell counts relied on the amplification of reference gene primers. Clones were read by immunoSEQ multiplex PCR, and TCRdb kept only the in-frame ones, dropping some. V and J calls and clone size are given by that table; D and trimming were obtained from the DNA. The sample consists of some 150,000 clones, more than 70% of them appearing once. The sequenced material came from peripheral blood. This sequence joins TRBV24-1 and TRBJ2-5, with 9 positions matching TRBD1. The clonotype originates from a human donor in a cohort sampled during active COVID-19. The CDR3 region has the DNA TGTGCCATAGGGACAGGGCCTCAAGAGACCCAGTACTTC. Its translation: CAIGTGPQETQYF.